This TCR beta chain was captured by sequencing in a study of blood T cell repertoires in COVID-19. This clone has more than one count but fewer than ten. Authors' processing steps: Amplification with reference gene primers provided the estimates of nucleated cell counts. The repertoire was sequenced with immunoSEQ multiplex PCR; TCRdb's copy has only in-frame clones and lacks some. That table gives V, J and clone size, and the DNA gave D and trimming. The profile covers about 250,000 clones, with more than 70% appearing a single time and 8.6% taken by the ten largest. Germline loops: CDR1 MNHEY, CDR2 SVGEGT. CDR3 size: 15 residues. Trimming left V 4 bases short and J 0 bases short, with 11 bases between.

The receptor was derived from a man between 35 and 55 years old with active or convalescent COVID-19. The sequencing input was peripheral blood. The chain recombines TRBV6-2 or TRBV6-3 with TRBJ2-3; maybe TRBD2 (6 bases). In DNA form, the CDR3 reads TGTGCCAGCAGTTCAGAGCGGGTCAGCACAGATACGCAGTATTTT. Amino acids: CASSSERVSTDTQYF.